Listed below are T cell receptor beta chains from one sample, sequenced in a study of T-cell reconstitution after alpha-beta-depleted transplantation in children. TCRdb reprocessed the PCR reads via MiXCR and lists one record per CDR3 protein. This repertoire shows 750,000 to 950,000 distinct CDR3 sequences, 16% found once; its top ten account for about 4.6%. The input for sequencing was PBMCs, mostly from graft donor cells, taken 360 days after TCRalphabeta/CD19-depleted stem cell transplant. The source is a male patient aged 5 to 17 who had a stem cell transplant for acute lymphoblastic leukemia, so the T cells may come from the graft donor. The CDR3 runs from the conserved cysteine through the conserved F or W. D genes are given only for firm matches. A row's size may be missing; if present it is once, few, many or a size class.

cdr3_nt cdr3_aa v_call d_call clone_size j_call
TGTGCCAGCAGCTTAGACGGGAGTTATGAGCAGTTCTTC CASSLDGSYEQFF TRBV13 NA many TRBJ2-1
TGTGCCAGCAGTTTATATGGACTAGCGGGACTTAGCACAGATACGCAGTATTTT CASSLYGLAGLSTDTQYF TRBV2 TRBD2 NA TRBJ2-3
TGTGCCACCAGTGATTTGGGAAGGGAGTTCAATGAGCAGTTCTTC CATSDLGREFNEQFF TRBV24-1 NA few TRBJ2-1
TGCGCCAGCAGTGAGGGGGGACTAGCGGGACCTTCAGAGACCCAGTACTTC CASSEGGLAGPSETQYF TRBV10-1 TRBD2 few TRBJ2-5
TGTGCCACCAGTGATTCCCGTAAGAGTACGCAGTATTTT CATSDSRKSTQYF TRBV24-1 NA many TRBJ2-3
TGTGCCAGCAGTTACCGGGACGACTACAATGAGCAGTTCTTC CASSYRDDYNEQFF TRBV7-3 NA few TRBJ2-1
TGTGCCACCAGCGGGAAGCGGTTGCAAGAGACCCAGTACTTC CATSGKRLQETQYF TRBV15 NA few TRBJ2-5
TGTGCCAGCAGCGCAGGGACCCACGAGCAGTACTTC CASSAGTHEQYF TRBV27 NA NA TRBJ2-7
TGCGCCAGCAGCCAAGATCAAGACAGATTCTATGGCTACACCTTC CASSQDQDRFYGYTF TRBV4-1 NA NA TRBJ1-2
TGTGCCAGCAGGCCCCCCGGACTAGCGGGGGGGAACACCGGGGAGCTGTTTTTT CASRPPGLAGGNTGELFF TRBV12-3/TRBV12-4 TRBD2 NA TRBJ2-2
TGCAGTGCTTGCGCCGGGGACTACTACGAGCAGTACTTC CSACAGDYYEQYF TRBV20-1 TRBD2 NA TRBJ2-7
TGTGCCAGCAGTTTGTATAACTCTGGGGCCAACGTCCTGACTTTC CASSLYNSGANVLTF TRBV28 NA many TRBJ2-6
TGTGCCAGCAGCCAAGACGGAGGGACTGTCACAGATACGCAGTATTTT CASSQDGGTVTDTQYF TRBV3-1 NA NA TRBJ2-3
TGTGCCAGCAGCCAAGACCTGGGACTCGGCACAGATACGCAGTATTTT CASSQDLGLGTDTQYF TRBV4-2 NA NA TRBJ2-3
TGTGCCACCCGGGGCGGGGTGAACACCGGGGAGCTGTTTTTT CATRGGVNTGELFF TRBV12-3/TRBV12-4 NA few TRBJ2-2
TGTGCCAGCAGTTTAGTCCGGGTCGGGAACACTGAAGCTTTCTTT CASSLVRVGNTEAFF TRBV12-3/TRBV12-4 NA few TRBJ1-1
TGCAGCGCTGGGACCCGGACAGCAAAACCCACTGAAGCTTTCTTT CSAGTRTAKPTEAFF TRBV29-1 NA few TRBJ1-1
TGTGCCAGCGCCACCGGGACTAGCGTCTACAATGAGCAGTTCTTC CASATGTSVYNEQFF TRBV6-1 TRBD2 NA TRBJ2-1
TGCAGCGTTCGGGCTGCGAACACCGGGGAGCTGTTTTTT CSVRAANTGELFF TRBV29-1 NA few TRBJ2-2
TGTGCCACCAGTGATCCCAGGGGCAGTCGGCTCTACAATGAGCAGTTCTTC CATSDPRGSRLYNEQFF TRBV24-1 NA few TRBJ2-1
TGCGCCACCTCCAGCGGGACTAGCGACACAGATACGCAGTATTTT CATSSGTSDTDTQYF TRBV5-1 TRBD2 NA TRBJ2-3
TGTGCCTGCTCCGGCGGTGAGCAGTTCTTC CACSGGEQFF TRBV2 NA few TRBJ2-1
TGTGCCAGCAGCGAACAGCGATACCAAGAGACCCAGTACTTC CASSEQRYQETQYF TRBV21-1 NA few TRBJ2-5
TGTGCCAGCAGCCATATGGGGGACGGGGGGAATGAGCAGTTCTTC CASSHMGDGGNEQFF TRBV3-1 TRBD2 many TRBJ2-1
TGCGCCAGCAGCTCCGGGCCTGTTGCAACTAATGAAAAACTGTTTTTT CASSSGPVATNEKLFF TRBV5-1 NA few TRBJ1-4
TGTGCCAGCAGTTCACGGCAGGGGGCAAGTCAGCCCCAGCATTTT CASSSRQGASQPQHF TRBV12-3/TRBV12-4 TRBD1 few TRBJ1-5
TGTGCCAGCAGCTTAGAAGGTCTAGCGGGCCTTGAGAGGAACTCCTACGAGCAGTACTTC CASSLEGLAGLERNSYEQYF TRBV13 TRBD2 NA TRBJ2-7
TGTGCCAGCAGTCAGACTCGAAGGGGGTACAATGAGCAGTTCTTC CASSQTRRGYNEQFF TRBV6-1 NA NA TRBJ2-1
TGCAGCGTTGAGGGGACAGTTACTAGCGGGAGGGCGTACGAGCAGTACTTC CSVEGTVTSGRAYEQYF TRBV29-1 TRBD2 NA TRBJ2-7
TGTGCCAGCAGCCAACCCGGCCTAATCGGGTGGAATGAGCAGTTCTTC CASSQPGLIGWNEQFF TRBV14 NA NA TRBJ2-1
TGTGCCAGCAGTACTGGACCGACCTCTGGAAACACCATATATTTT CASSTGPTSGNTIYF TRBV12-3/TRBV12-4 NA many TRBJ1-3
TGTGCCAGCAGCTCCTCGACGACAGGGTTGGGGCAGCCCCAGCATTTT CASSSSTTGLGQPQHF TRBV6-2/TRBV6-3 TRBD1 few TRBJ1-5
TGCAGTGCTAGAGAGCCCAGTTCTAGCACAGATACGCAGTATTTT CSAREPSSSTDTQYF TRBV20-1 NA NA TRBJ2-3
TGTGCCAGCAGCACCCAACAGGGCTATCAAGAGACCCAGTACTTC CASSTQQGYQETQYF TRBV11-1 NA NA TRBJ2-5
TGCGCCAGCAGCCAAATCCTCATAGGACTAGCGGGAGGAACAGATACGCAGTATTTT CASSQILIGLAGGTDTQYF TRBV4-1 TRBD2 few TRBJ2-3
TGCAGTGCTAGACCCCTTCAGGGGCTCGAAGAGACCCAGTACTTC CSARPLQGLEETQYF TRBV20-1 NA NA TRBJ2-5
TGTGCCAGCAGCTTGGACAGGGCGGTTAGCACAGATACGCAGTATTTT CASSLDRAVSTDTQYF TRBV7-3 TRBD1 NA TRBJ2-3
TGCAGTGCTAGAGATCTCGGGGTGAGGGAGTCCTATAATTCACCCCTCCACTTT CSARDLGVRESYNSPLHF TRBV20-1 NA few TRBJ1-6
TGTGCCAGCAGCCTCCGGGACAGGTCGCAGACGAATGGCTACACCTTC CASSLRDRSQTNGYTF TRBV7-9 TRBD1 NA TRBJ1-2
TGTGCCAGCAGTTCCCTTAGACAGGGGACCACCGGGGAGCTGTTTTTT CASSSLRQGTTGELFF TRBV27 TRBD1 few TRBJ2-2
TGTGCCAGCAGCTATGGTTCACAGGGGGCGCCTAGCGGGAGTCGCTACGAGCAGTACTTC CASSYGSQGAPSGSRYEQYF TRBV5-4 NA NA TRBJ2-7
TGCGCCAGCAGTCGACTAGCGGGAGGGCCTGATACGCAGTATTTT CASSRLAGGPDTQYF TRBV5-1 TRBD2 many TRBJ2-3
TGTGCCAGCAGCTCGAGGAGGGAAGCTTTCTTT CASSSRREAFF TRBV11-1 NA few TRBJ1-1
TGTGCCAGCCCCTCCGGGACTAGCGGGAGACTATATACGCAGTATTTT CASPSGTSGRLYTQYF TRBV6-4 TRBD2 few TRBJ2-3
TGCAGTGCTAGAGAAACCGGGAGCTGGGGCGAAGGGAGCTCCTACAATGAGCAGTTCTTC CSARETGSWGEGSSYNEQFF TRBV20-1 NA few TRBJ2-1
TGTGCCAGCAGGCCGGGACCTCACTACAATGAGCAGTTCTTC CASRPGPHYNEQFF TRBV12-3/TRBV12-4 NA few TRBJ2-1
TGCGCCAGCAGACAAGGACTAGCGGCTGCCTACGAGCAGTACTTC CASRQGLAAAYEQYF TRBV5-1 TRBD2 NA TRBJ2-7
TGTGCCAGCAGCTCGGAGCGGGCTCTCTCCTACGAGCAGTACTTC CASSSERALSYEQYF TRBV5-6 NA few TRBJ2-7
TGCGCCAGCAGCTTGTATGGGGCGGGACAGTCCCTCTACGAGCAGTACTTC CASSLYGAGQSLYEQYF TRBV5-1 NA few TRBJ2-7
TGTGCCAGCAGCTTGGGCAGGGACTACGAGCAGTACTTC CASSLGRDYEQYF TRBV5-1 NA many TRBJ2-7
TGTGCCAGCAGCATCGACGTGCTGCTGTGGTTC CASSIDVLLWF TRBV7-2 NA NA TRBJ2-1